The 22 T cell receptor beta chains given below trace back to one sample, sequenced in a study of T cell repertoires in cytomegalovirus infection. TCRdb reprocessed the reads with MiXCR, giving one entry per CDR3 protein. The sample holds 250,000 to 300,000 distinct CDR3 sequences; about 26% are singletons and the top ten take approximately 15%. What was sequenced was PBMCs. The receptor set was obtained from a human donor in good health (CMV status not recorded). Some clones in this sample may be carry-over from other donors' samples.

The V call is TRBV12-3 or TRBV12-4, the J call TRBJ2-3; a weak D match, TRBD1 (6 bases). V lost 6 bases and J lost 3, with 13 bases in between. The CDR3 consists of 14 residues. The CDR3 here is CASSYRDGTDTQYF. The CDR3 coding sequence is TGTGCCAGCAGCTACAGGGACGGGACAGATACGCAGTATTTT.

This clonotype was picked up one time. Germline is not matched at one junction end, which may reflect a read error. The rearrangement links TRBV12-3 or TRBV12-4 to TRBJ2-7; D not certain. This CDR3 is built from 13 residues. The CDR3 DNA sequence: TGTGCCAGCGGTTTTCACAGTGGGTACGAGCAGTACTTC. This encodes CASGFHSGYEQYF.

This clonotype came up a few times. V gene TRBV6-5 combines with J gene TRBJ2-7; D remains unclear. Germline CDR1 and CDR2: MNHEY and SVGAGI. V dropped 4 bases and J dropped 0 bases, with 13 bases sitting between them. This CDR3 has 15 residues. CDR3 sequence reads: CASSSDLSSSYEQYF. CDR3 in DNA: TGTGCCAGCAGTTCTGACCTTTCAAGCTCCTACGAGCAGTACTTC.

The V call is TRBV5-1, the J call TRBJ1-1, with a possible D match to TRBD1 (6 bases). The CDR3 has 14 residues. Trimming removed 4 bases from V and 5 bases from J, with 15 bases in between. The germline V gene encodes CDR1 SGHRS and CDR2 YFSETQ. CDR3 in amino acids: CASSADRSSTEAFF. CDR3 nucleotides: TGCGCCAGCAGCGCGGACAGATCGTCGACTGAAGCTTTCTTT.

The V gene is TRBV19, the J gene TRBJ2-7; D perhaps matches TRBD1 (6 bases). V lost 10 bases and J lost 3, with 19 bases in between. CDR1 is LNHDA, CDR2 SQIVND, per germline (reference sequence). CDR3 size: 14 residues. CDR3 coding DNA: TGTGCCACCTCCGATCGGGCAGGGGACTACGAGCAGTACTTC. It yields the protein CATSDRAGDYEQYF.

CDR3 sequence (DNA): TGTGCCAGCAGCTCAGGGGGATCTTATACGCCCCAGCATTTT. Translating gives CASSSGGSYTPQHF. This rearrangement joins TRBV7-6 to TRBJ1-5; 7 bases match TRBD1. Germline CDR1 reads SGHVS; CDR2 reads FNYEAQ. This CDR3 has 14 residues. Germline trimming cut 4 bases from V and 9 bases from J; bases unmatched to any gene: 9.

This clonotype appeared many times. This rearrangement joins TRBV7-3 to TRBJ2-5; D uncertain. The CDR3 sequence is 14 residues long. V lost 0 bases and J lost 5, with 10 bases in between. CDR1 and CDR2 from the germline V gene are SGHTA and FQGTGA. Written as DNA, the CDR3 is TGTGCCAGCAGCTTAACGGCCTACCGGGAGACCCAGTACTTC. This encodes CASSLTAYRETQYF.

As regards this clonotype: A much larger clone differs by one base, so this may be a read error. J is TRBJ1-2 and V is TRBV7-2; weak D call: TRBD1 (5 bases). The CDR3 loop spans 15 amino acids. V gave up 6 bases and J gave up 7 bases, with 21 bases separating them. Germline CDR1 reads SGHTA; CDR2 reads FQGNSA. CDR3 coding DNA: TGTGCCAGCAGGGGGAGCCTCGGGGCAGGGTCTGGCTACACCTTC. Encoded protein: CASRGSLGAGSGYTF. Looking up the rest from reference TRBV7-2 and TRBJ1-2 gives the full variable domain: GAGVSQSPSNKVTEKGKDVELRCDPISGHTALYWYRQSLGQGLEFLIYFQGNSAPDKSGLPSDRFSAERTGGSVSTLTIQRTQQEDSAVYLCASRGSLGAGSGYTFGSGTRLTVV.

The chain is built from TRBV28 and TRBJ2-5; the D is unclear. CDR1 and CDR2 (germline): MDHEN, SYDVKM. This CDR3 spans 14 amino acids. With 2 bases removed from V and 0 bases from J, the gap between germline ends came to 7 bases. CDR3 region: CASSLRAYQETQYF. The CDR3 DNA reads TGTGCCAGCAGTTTACGTGCGTACCAAGAGACCCAGTACTTC.

Ten or more counts support this clonotype. V is TRBV11-2 and J is TRBJ1-5; D unclear. The germline CDR1 and CDR2 sequences are SGHAT and FQNNGV. The CDR3 consists of 14 residues. V was pared by 5 bases and J by 7 bases, with 15 bases between. The CDR3 DNA is TGTGCCAGCAGCCGAGGACTGTCGGGGCAGCCCCAGCATTTT. Amino acids: CASSRGLSGQPQHF. The entire variable domain, with the rest obtained from reference TRBV11-2 and TRBJ1-5, is as follows: EAGVAQSPRYKIIEKRQSVAFWCNPISGHATLYWYQQILGQGPKLLIQFQNNGVVDDSQLPKDRFSAERLKGVDSTLKIQPAKLEDSAVYLCASSRGLSGQPQHFGDGTRLSIL.

V is TRBV6-1 and J is TRBJ1-4; 11 bases fit TRBD1. V shed 5 bases, J shed 7 bases, and the junction held 3 bases outside the gene matches. The CDR3 loop spans 14 amino acids. Germline CDR1 is MNHNS and CDR2 is SASEGT. The CDR3 region is CASSLDRGLEKLFF. CDR3 in DNA: TGTGCCAGCAGTTTGGACAGGGGGCTTGAAAAACTGTTTTTT.

The chain recombines TRBV11-3 with TRBJ2-3; TRBD2 matches 7 bases. V was pared by 3 bases and J by 0 bases, with 3 bases of the junction left unmatched. The CDR3 runs to 15 residues. Germline V gene data show CDR1 as SGHNT and CDR2 as YENEEA. In DNA, the CDR3 is TGTGCCAGCAGCTTGGGAGCGGGGAGCACAGATACGCAGTATTTT. Translated: CASSLGAGSTDTQYF.

Details on this clonotype: A much bigger clone sits one base away, suggesting this may be a read error. The chain recombines TRBV11-3 with TRBJ2-1, with D perhaps TRBD1 or TRBD2 (5 bases each). The ends were cut back, 3 bases at V and 2 bases at J, with 11 bases in the middle. Germline V CDR1 and CDR2: SGHNT, YENEEA. The CDR3 contains 15 residues. The CDR3 is CASSFGQAAYNEQFF. The CDR3 coding sequence is TGTGCCAGCAGCTTCGGACAAGCGGCCTACAATGAGCAGTTCTTC.

The chain is built from TRBV5-4 and TRBJ1-2; 9 bases agree with TRBD1. Germline CDR1 is SGHNT and CDR2 is YYREEE (reference sequence). CDR3 length: 15 amino acids. J lost 5 bases, V lost 4 bases, and 9 bases had no gene match. The CDR3 bases are TGTGCCAGCAGCATACGGACAGGGGAGGGATATGGCTACACCTTC. Translating gives CASSIRTGEGYGYTF.

This clonotype was observed a few times. V is TRBV19 and J is TRBJ2-7; D is unresolved. From germline, CDR1 is LNHDA and CDR2 SQIVND (reference sequence). This CDR3 has 15 residues. Trimming left V 5 bases short and J 5 bases short, with 19 bases between. The CDR3 nucleotides read TGTGCCAGTAGTCCCACCGGCCAAGGGTCCCACGAGCAGTACTTC. Its translation: CASSPTGQGSHEQYF. The full variable domain, with the rest looked up from reference TRBV19 and TRBJ2-7, is DGGITQSPKYLFRKEGQNVTLSCEQNLNHDAMYWYRQDPGQGLRLIYYSQIVNDFQKGDIAEGYSVSREKKESFPLTVTSAQKNPTAFYLCASSPTGQGSHEQYFGPGTRLTVT.

The chain combines TRBV5-6 with TRBJ1-5; tentatively, D is TRBD1 (5 bases). The germline V gene has CDR1 SGHDT and CDR2 YYEEEE. The CDR3 loop spans 15 amino acids. Trimming pared 5 bases from V and 5 bases from J, leaving 17 bases between. The CDR3, as DNA: TGTGCCAGCAGTTACTTGGGTGGGGCGGATCAGCCCCAGCATTTT. This codes for CASSYLGGADQPQHF.

This clonotype was seen many times. The gene calls are TRBV7-2 and TRBJ2-7; D possibly corresponds to TRBD2 (6 bases). Germline CDR1 is SGHTA and CDR2 is FQGNSA. This CDR3 is 15 amino acids long. V was trimmed by 1 base and J by 0 bases, leaving 10 bases between them. In nucleotides, the CDR3 is TGTGCCAGCAGCTTAGGGTGGACTATCTCCTACGAGCAGTACTTC. This sequence encodes CASSLGWTISYEQYF.

The genes are TRBV15 and TRBJ2-5; D possibly uses TRBD1 or TRBD2 (6 bases each). CDR3 length: 13 amino acids. Germline V gene sequence: CDR1 LNHNV, CDR2 YYDKDF (reference sequence). V dropped 9 bases and J dropped 5 bases, with 16 bases sitting between them. The CDR3, as DNA: TGTGCCACTCTAGTGGGGGGCCAGGAGACCCAGTACTTC. It codes for CATLVGGQETQYF.

This clonotype was found many times. V usage is TRBV11-2 and J usage is TRBJ2-7; D call uncertain. Between the trimmed V and J ends, which lost 5 bases and 4 bases, there was a span of 15 bases. CDR3 length equals 14 residues. Germline loops: CDR1 SGHAT, CDR2 FQNNGV. The CDR3 sequence: CASSQDRLSYEQYF. The CDR3 DNA reads TGTGCCAGCAGCCAGGACCGCCTATCGTACGAGCAGTACTTC.

V and J are TRBV28 and TRBJ1-5, with 11 bases fitting TRBD1. V dropped 9 bases and J dropped 6; count of bases not matched to a gene: 4. Germline V gene lookup returns CDR1 MDHEN and CDR2 SYDVKM. The CDR3 has 13 amino acids. The CDR3 sequence is CASWGTGGQPQHF. The CDR3 region has the DNA TGTGCCAGTTGGGGGACAGGGGGTCAGCCCCAGCATTTT.

This chain links TRBV20-1 with TRBJ2-7; the match to TRBD2 covers 9 bases. CDR3 size: 15 residues. Trimming removed 4 bases from V and 4 bases from J; junction bases left unmatched: 11. The germline gives CDR1 DFQATT, CDR2 SNEGSKA (reference sequence). CDR3 protein: CSATPEASGVYEQYF. The CDR3 DNA reads as TGCAGTGCTACCCCGGAGGCTAGCGGGGTTTACGAGCAGTACTTC.

V and J are TRBV7-2 and TRBJ1-2; 10 bases fit TRBD1. The CDR3 is made up of 15 amino acids. Germline CDR1 is SGHTA and CDR2 is FQGNSA. Germline trimming cut 3 bases from V and 7 bases from J; bases unmatched to any gene: 8. The chain's CDR3 is CASSFDRGRFFGYTF. CDR3 DNA sequence: TGTGCCAGCAGCTTCGACAGGGGGCGATTTTTTGGCTACACCTTC.